Following are 28 T cell receptor beta chains from one sample sequenced in a study of T cell repertoires in cytomegalovirus infection. Using its own MiXCR run on the reads, TCRdb lists one record per CDR3 protein. Here the sample spans about 900,000 distinct CDR3 sequences, less than 35% being singletons. Antigen specificity for these receptors is unknown. Sequencing used cultured CD8+ T cells from PBMCs, obtained from culture after CMV antigen stimulation. These TCRs come from a human donor in good health (CMV status not recorded). Some clones in this sample may be carry-over from other donors' samples.

This clonotype was counted between two and nine times. The rearrangement uses TRBV19 and TRBJ1-1; 9 bases fit TRBD1. V dropped 4 bases and J dropped 4; count of bases not matched to a gene: 10. The length of the CDR3 is 16 residues. Germline V gives CDR1 LNHDA, CDR2 SQIVND (reference sequence). The CDR3, as DNA: TGTGCCAGTAGTAAATCACCGGGACAGGGCCTCACTGAAGCTTTCTTT. Amino acid sequence: CASSKSPGQGLTEAFF.

This clonotype has ten or more counts. The rearrangement joins TRBV7-9 to TRBJ2-1; 7 bases align to TRBD2. The germline V gene encodes CDR1 SEHNR and CDR2 FQNEAQ (reference sequence). V was pared by 5 bases and J by 0 bases, with 4 bases of the junction left unmatched. The CDR3 is made up of 15 amino acids. CDR3 nucleotide sequence: TGTGCCAGCAGCACGCGGGAGAACTCCTACAATGAGCAGTTCTTC. Amino acid sequence: CASSTRENSYNEQFF.

This rearrangement joins TRBV11-2 to TRBJ1-1; D may be TRBD1 (5 bases). The V end lost 5 bases, the J end lost 4 bases, and 14 bases lay between the germline ends. Germline V gives CDR1 SGHAT, CDR2 FQNNGV. The CDR3 covers 14 residues. CDR3 nucleotides: TGTGCCAGCAGCGGGGGATCTATGAGCACTGAAGCTTTCTTT. It translates to CASSGGSMSTEAFF.

This sequence joins TRBV29-1 and TRBJ2-5; tentatively, D is TRBD1 (5 bases). From germline, CDR1 is SQVTM and CDR2 ANQGSEA. CDR3 length: 11 amino acids. Trimming took 7 bases from V and 4 from J, leaving 10 bases between them. The CDR3 DNA is TGCAGCGGTAGGGGTCCAGAGACCCAGTACTTC. Protein: CSGRGPETQYF.

This clonotype was picked up a small number of times. The genes are TRBV6-1 and TRBJ2-3, with TRBD2 matching over 12 bases. The CDR3 covers 20 residues. Trimming removed 2 bases from V and 2 bases from J; junction bases left unmatched: 14. Germline CDR1 is MNHNS and CDR2 is SASEGT. CDR3 coding DNA: TGTGCCAGCAGTGAAAGACGGACTAGCGGGGCCCTACTCGTCACAGATACGCAGTATTTT. This gives the protein CASSERRTSGALLVTDTQYF.

This chain uses TRBV20-1 with TRBJ2-7; the D call may be TRBD1 or TRBD2 (6 bases each). The CDR3 is 15 amino acids. CDR1 is DFQATT, CDR2 SNEGSKA, per germline (reference sequence). The V end lost 2 bases, the J end lost 4 bases, and 18 bases lay between the germline ends. CDR3 nucleotide sequence: TGCAGTGCTAGAAGGAGCGGGCAGGGGAAGTACGAGCAGTACTTC. Protein product: CSARRSGQGKYEQYF.

This clonotype was detected many times. The chain has TRBV7-8 and TRBJ1-5, with D possibly being TRBD1 (5 bases). CDR1 is SGHVS, CDR2 FQNEAQ, per germline. The CDR3 has 16 amino acids. The V and J ends lost 1 base and 2 bases respectively, with 12 bases between them. The CDR3 reads CASSLERGRGNQPQHF. The CDR3 nucleotides are TGTGCCAGCAGCTTAGAACGGGGGAGGGGCAATCAGCCCCAGCATTTT.

This sequence joins TRBV6-6 and TRBJ2-5, with a tentative D call TRBD1 (5 bases). Trimming pared 0 bases from V and 2 bases from J, leaving 7 bases between. Germline V gene sequence: CDR1 MNHNY, CDR2 SVGAGI (reference sequence). The CDR3 is made up of 14 amino acids. CDR3 residues: CASSYSRQQETQYF. DNA for the CDR3: TGTGCCAGCAGTTACTCGAGACAGCAAGAGACCCAGTACTTC.

The chain combines TRBV7-9 with TRBJ1-4; no clear D gene. The length of the CDR3 is 13 residues. The V gene lost 4 bases and the J gene lost 6 bases, with 9 bases spanning the gap. CDR1 SEHNR and CDR2 FQNEAQ come from the germline V gene (reference sequence). Here the CDR3 reads CASSSWAYEKLFF. The CDR3 region has the DNA TGTGCCAGCAGCTCTTGGGCCTATGAAAAACTGTTTTTT.

This clonotype was detected ten times or more. The chain uses TRBV28 and TRBJ2-7, with 9 bases aligning to TRBD1. The ends lost 6 bases at V and 4 bases at J; junction bases unmatched: 4. The CDR3 covers 13 residues. Germline assignment: CDR1 MDHEN and CDR2 SYDVKM. CDR3: CASSLGQGYEQYV. The CDR3 DNA reads as TGTGCCAGCAGCTTGGGACAGGGTTACGAGCAGTACGTC.

This clonotype has ten or more counts. The CDR3 DNA follows: TGTGCCAGCAGCTTAAGTGGTACGGGGTGGACCGGGGAGCTGTTTTTT. It encodes CASSLSGTGWTGELFF. V usage is TRBV7-6 and J usage is TRBJ2-2; a possible D gene is TRBD2 (5 bases). Germline V gene sequence: CDR1 SGHVS, CDR2 FNYEAQ. This CDR3 spans 16 amino acids. The V end lost 2 bases, the J end lost 5 bases, and 15 bases lay between the germline ends. The whole variable domain, remainder taken from reference TRBV7-6 and TRBJ2-2, is GAGVSQSPRYKVTKRGQDVALRCDPISGHVSLYWYRQALGQGPEFLTYFNYEAQQDKSGLPNDRFSAERPEGSISTLTIQRTEQRDSAMYRCASSLSGTGWTGELFFGEGSRLTVL.

The J gene is TRBJ2-7, the V gene TRBV20-1; TRBD1 agrees at 8 bases. V dropped 3 bases and J dropped 1; count of bases not matched to a gene: 11. The CDR3 consists of 16 residues. Germline values: CDR1 DFQATT, CDR2 SNEGSKA (reference sequence). This CDR3 reads CSARHQGAGLSYEQYV. The CDR3 bases are TGCAGTGCTAGGCATCAGGGGGCAGGACTTTCCTACGAGCAGTACGTC.

The chain is built from TRBV12-5 and TRBJ2-7, with D perhaps TRBD2 (5 bases). Germline lookup yields CDR1 LGHNT and CDR2 FRNRAP. With 4 bases removed from V and 3 bases from J, the gap between germline ends came to 13 bases. The CDR3 is 14 residues long. CDR3 coding DNA: TGTGCTAGTGGTTACGAGGGAAAAAGCTACGAGCAGTACTTC. The encoded protein is CASGYEGKSYEQYF.

This clonotype occurred a few times. The rearrangement joins TRBV7-9 to TRBJ2-1; 10 nucleotides line up with TRBD2. The CDR3 has 17 residues. The ends lost 1 base at V and 4 bases at J; junction bases unmatched: 7. In germline, CDR1 is SEHNR, CDR2 FQNEAQ (reference sequence). The CDR3 DNA is TGTGCCAGCAGCTTAGGGGCTAGCGGGGGAAATTACAATGAGCAGTTCTTC. Translated, it gives CASSLGASGGNYNEQFF.

As to this clonotype: It is likely a read error, because the conserved phenylalanine at the end of the CDR3 is missing. Here the CDR3 reads CANSQEIVTTGELFI. CDR3 nucleotide sequence: TGCGCCAACAGCCAAGAAATTGTGACCACCGGGGAGCTGTTTATT. The chain combines TRBV4-1 with TRBJ2-2; D unclear. CDR3 length equals 15 residues. Germline CDR1 and CDR2: MGHRA and YSYEKL.

The chain combines TRBV4-1 with TRBJ2-3; possibly TRBD1 or TRBD2 for D (5 bases each). The germline V and J ends were trimmed by 1 base and 6 bases, with 14 bases remaining between them. CDR1 MGHRA and CDR2 YSYEKL come from the germline V gene. CDR3 length equals 15 residues. In nucleotides, the CDR3 is TGCGCCAGCAGCCAAGGTACAGGAGGATGGGATACGCAGTATTTT. Amino acid sequence: CASSQGTGGWDTQYF.

There are a few counts of this clonotype. The DNA for the CDR3 is TGTGCCAGCAGTGAGGATATGGGGGGGGCCTACAATGAGCAGTTCTTC. It encodes CASSEDMGGAYNEQFF. This chain links TRBV6-1 with TRBJ2-1; 7 bases are shared with TRBD2. Losses at the gene ends were 3 bases for V and 2 bases for J; bases not matched to a gene: 7. This CDR3 has 16 amino acids. CDR1 is MNHNS and CDR2 is SASEGT in the germline V gene.

The V call is TRBV6-1, the J call TRBJ1-1, with D uncertain. V was pared by 6 bases and J by 0 bases, with 11 bases between. Germline lookup yields CDR1 MNHNS and CDR2 SASEGT. This CDR3 is built from 14 residues. This CDR3 reads CASRLGPMNTEAFF. DNA for the CDR3: TGTGCCAGCAGACTTGGACCCATGAACACTGAAGCTTTCTTT.

The chain links TRBV4-3 to TRBJ1-3; unclear D gene. Germline assignment: CDR1 LGHNA and CDR2 YSLEER. The V end lost 0 bases, the J end lost 4 bases, and 10 bases lay between the germline ends. The CDR3 length is 15 residues. CDR3 amino acids: CASSQDEGVGNTIYF. DNA for the CDR3: TGCGCCAGCAGCCAAGATGAGGGAGTAGGAAACACCATATATTTT.

The chain links TRBV7-9 to TRBJ1-5; TRBD1 aligns across 8 bases. The V gene end was trimmed by 2 bases and the J gene end by 5 bases; junction bases not matched to a gene: 2. Germline loops: CDR1 SEHNR, CDR2 FQNEAQ (reference sequence). CDR3 length: 14 amino acids. CDR3 nucleotides: TGTGCCAGCAGCTTACAGGGGGCAGATCAGCCCCAGCATTTT. It yields the protein CASSLQGADQPQHF.

The J gene is TRBJ1-2, the V gene TRBV27, with 9 nucleotides matching TRBD1. The CDR3 loop spans 16 amino acids. The junction had 12 bases not matched to a gene; V was cut back by 6 bases and J by 4 bases. Germline V gene data show CDR1 as MNHEY and CDR2 as SMNVEV (reference sequence). The CDR3 bases are TGTGCCAGCAGCTCTTCGGGACAGGGCCGACTCTATGGCTACACCTTC. Translating it yields CASSSSGQGRLYGYTF.

This clonotype was recorded a few times. The chain uses TRBV6-2 or TRBV6-3 and TRBJ2-3, with 10 bases identical to TRBD2. The V gene's germline CDR1 is MNHEY and CDR2 SVGEGT. The length of the CDR3 is 17 residues. Trimming took 6 bases from V and 3 from J; bases not matched to a gene: 12. As DNA, the CDR3 is TGTGCCAGCAGCAATTGGAACCTAGCGGGGGTGACAGATACGCAGTATTTT. Protein sequence: CASSNWNLAGVTDTQYF.

The J gene is TRBJ2-7, the V gene TRBV20-1; 7 nucleotides align to TRBD1. CDR3 size: 17 residues. Germline CDR1 DFQATT, CDR2 SNEGSKA (reference sequence). V shed 0 bases, J shed 0 bases, and the junction held 11 bases outside the gene matches. CDR3 nucleotide sequence: TGCAGTGCTAGAGATAGGAGAGGACAGGCGAGCTCCTACGAGCAGTACGTC. Protein product: CSARDRRGQASSYEQYV.

The chain is built from TRBV5-4 and TRBJ2-1; D call uncertain. The V gene's germline CDR1 is SGHNT and CDR2 YYREEE (reference sequence). CDR3 length: 15 amino acids. The V end was cut by 2 bases, the J end by 5 bases, with 14 bases between. The CDR3 sequence is CASSLRAGLHNEQFF. DNA of the CDR3: TGTGCCAGCAGCTTAAGAGCAGGCTTGCACAATGAGCAGTTCTTC.

Of note for this clonotype: One end of the junction fails to match germline, which may point to a read error. V usage is TRBV7-6 and J usage is TRBJ2-3; D ambiguous. The CDR3 runs to 13 residues. Germline-derived CDR1 and CDR2 are SGHVS and FNYEAQ. The chain's CDR3 is CASSPSEADTQNF. As DNA, the CDR3 is TGTGCCAGCAGCCCCAGTGAGGCAGATACGCAGAATTTT. Together with reference TRBV7-6 and TRBJ2-3, the CDR3 gives the full variable domain: GAGVSQSPRYKVTKRGQDVALRCDPISGHVSLYWYRQALGQGPEFLTYFNYEAQQDKSGLPNDRFSAERPEGSISTLTIQRTEQRDSAMYRCASSPSEADTQNFGPGTRLTVL.

This clonotype was seen more than once but under ten times. This chain connects TRBV27 to TRBJ2-1; D may be TRBD1 or TRBD2 (5 bases each). The CDR3 sequence is 15 residues long. CDR1 MNHEY and CDR2 SMNVEV come from the germline V gene (reference sequence). The V end lost 3 bases, the J end lost 2 bases, and 11 bases lay between the germline ends. The CDR3 DNA follows: TGTGCCAGCAGTTTTGAGAGGGGCCCCTACAATGAGCAGTTCTTC. It codes for CASSFERGPYNEQFF.

This chain uses TRBV27 with TRBJ1-4, with 8 bases lining up with TRBD1. From germline, CDR1 is MNHEY and CDR2 SMNVEV (reference sequence). The CDR3 has 17 residues. V lost 5 bases and J lost 8; bases outside the gene matches: 16. The DNA for the CDR3 is TGTGCCAGCAGTCCTACAAACCGACAGGGGAGGGACGAAAAACTGTTTTTT. This translates into CASSPTNRQGRDEKLFF.

Ten or more counts support this clonotype. This chain links TRBV7-8 with TRBJ2-3; 10 nucleotides line up with TRBD2. The CDR3 covers 19 residues. The germline V gene has CDR1 SGHVS and CDR2 FQNEAQ. V shed 2 bases, J shed 4 bases, and the junction held 15 bases outside the gene matches. This CDR3 is CASSLNEEGRTSGSDTQYF. The CDR3 bases are TGTGCCAGCAGCTTAAATGAAGAGGGTCGGACTAGCGGCTCAGATACGCAGTATTTT.